This TCR beta chain was found in a study of cytotoxic CD8 clonotypes in ibrutinib-treated CLL. The CDR3 runs to 12 residues. Trimming took off 9 bases at V and 2 bases at J, with 8 bases between the two ends. Germline V gene lookup returns CDR1 LNHDA and CDR2 SQIVND (reference sequence). Some clones are missing from TCRdb's copy, which holds only in-frame ones; the method was immunoSEQ multiplex PCR. The sample comprises over 65,000 clones, about 64% of which are singletons, and roughly 6% rests with the top ten. Study observations and caveats: Clonality (at baseline) was higher than in age-matched healthy donors and tracked circulating CD8+ T-cell counts. Higher clonality was seen at ibrutinib response and a return toward baseline at progression.

To note about this clone: Its antigen is currently unknown.

Cryopreserved PBMCs supplied about 1.9 micrograms of genomic DNA for TCR beta libraries. Sample: PBMCs, taken after 12 months of ibrutinib treatment. This TCR came from a human donor with chronic lymphocytic leukemia. The chain uses TRBV19 and TRBJ1-3; D is uncertain. DNA of the CDR3: TGTGCCAGCAACACGGCTGGAAACACCATATATTTT. This translates into CASNTAGNTIYF.